The source of this TCR beta chain is a study of shared clonotypes between healthy human individuals. Findings of the study overall: Large sequencing depth failed to make sorted-subset sequencing complete, rarefaction showed.

The CDR3 loop spans 14 amino acids. Per the germline V gene, CDR1 is MDHEN and CDR2 is SYDVKM. Sequencing was performed with immunoSEQ multiplex PCR; in TCRdb, only in-frame clones are kept and a portion is missing. This sample yields more than 90,000 clones, of which roughly 69% are seen a single time; over 35% belongs to the top ten. As for this clone: Its antigen is still unknown. A far larger clone is one base from this, pointing to a likely read error. The same CDR3 also results from other DNA sequences found in this sample.

Sequencing was performed on memory CD8+ T cells sorted from blood. Subset meaning: CD45RO+ cells pooled with CCR7-negative TemRA cells. The clonotype originates from a man under 40 in good health. This sequence joins TRBV28 and TRBJ1-5; 7 bases agree with TRBD1. CDR3 region: CASSSGQKNQPQHF. CDR3 nucleotides: TGTGCCAGCAGTTCGGGACAGAAAAATCAGCCTCAGCATTTT.